The subject of this entry is one TCR beta chain. RNA, once extracted, was reverse transcribed into cDNA for use as the sequencing template. The method was immunoSEQ multiplex PCR; TCRdb's version includes in-frame clones alone and lacks a portion of them. The sample yields around 200,000 clones, over 60% seen once. The treatment was: oral pan-JAK inhibitor, 5-10 mg twice daily. This sample was taken from a study of CD8+ T cells in alopecia areata. Study as a whole: Severity scores in treated patients reflected the percentage of scalp affected.

This CDR3 contains 13 residues. CDR1 is GTSNPN and CDR2 is SVGIG in the germline V gene (reference sequence). Trimming cost V 5 bases and J 6 bases; bases outside gene matches: 8. The specimen comprised CD4+ T cells sorted from blood, sampled at week 4, from a patient treated with tofacitinib. The clonotype was recovered from a human donor with alopecia areata. This chain connects TRBV30 to TRBJ2-7; 9 bases match TRBD1. The CDR3 here is CAWGGTGKFEQYF. The CDR3 nucleotides are TGTGCCTGGGGAGGGACAGGGAAGTTCGAGCAGTACTTC.